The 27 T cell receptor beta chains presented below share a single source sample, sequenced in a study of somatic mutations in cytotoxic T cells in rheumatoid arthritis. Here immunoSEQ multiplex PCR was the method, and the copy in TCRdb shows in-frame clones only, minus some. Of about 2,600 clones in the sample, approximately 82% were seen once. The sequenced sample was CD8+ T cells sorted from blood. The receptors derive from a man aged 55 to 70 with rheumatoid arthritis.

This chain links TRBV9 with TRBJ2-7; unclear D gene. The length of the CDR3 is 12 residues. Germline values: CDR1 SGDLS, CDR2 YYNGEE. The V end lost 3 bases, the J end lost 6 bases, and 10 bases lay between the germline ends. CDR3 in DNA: TGTGCCAGCAGCGGCTCCCACGGCGAGCAGTACTTC. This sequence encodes CASSGSHGEQYF.

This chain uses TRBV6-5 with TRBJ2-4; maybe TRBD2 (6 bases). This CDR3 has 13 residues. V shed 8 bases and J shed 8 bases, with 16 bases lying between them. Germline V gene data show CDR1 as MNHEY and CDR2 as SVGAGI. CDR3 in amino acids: CASGFGPGDIQYF. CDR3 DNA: TGTGCCAGCGGATTCGGGCCGGGAGACATTCAGTACTTC.

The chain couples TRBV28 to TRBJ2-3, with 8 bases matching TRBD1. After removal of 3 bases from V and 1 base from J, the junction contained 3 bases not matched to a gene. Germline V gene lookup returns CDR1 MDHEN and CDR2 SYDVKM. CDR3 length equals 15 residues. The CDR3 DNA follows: TGTGCCAGCAGTTTGGTCAGGGGGCGCACAGATACGCAGTATTTT. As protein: CASSLVRGRTDTQYF. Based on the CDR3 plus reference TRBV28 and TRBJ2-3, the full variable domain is DVKVTQSSRYLVKRTGEKVFLECVQDMDHENMFWYRQDPGLGLRLIYFSYDVKMKEKGDIPEGYSVSREKKERFSLILESASTNQTSMYLCASSLVRGRTDTQYFGPGTRLTVL.

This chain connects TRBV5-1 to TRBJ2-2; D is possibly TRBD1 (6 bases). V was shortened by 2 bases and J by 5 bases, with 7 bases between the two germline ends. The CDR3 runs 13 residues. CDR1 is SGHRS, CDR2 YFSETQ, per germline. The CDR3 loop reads CASSFQGTGELFF. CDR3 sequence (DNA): TGCGCCAGCAGCTTCCAGGGGACCGGGGAGCTGTTTTTT.

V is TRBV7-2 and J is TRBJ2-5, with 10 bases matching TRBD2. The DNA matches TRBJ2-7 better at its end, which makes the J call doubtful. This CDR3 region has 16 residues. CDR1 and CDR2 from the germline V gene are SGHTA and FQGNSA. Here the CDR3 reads CASSPSTSGASYEQYF. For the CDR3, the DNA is TGTGCCAGCAGTCCAAGTACTAGCGGGGCATCCTACGAGCAGTACTTC.

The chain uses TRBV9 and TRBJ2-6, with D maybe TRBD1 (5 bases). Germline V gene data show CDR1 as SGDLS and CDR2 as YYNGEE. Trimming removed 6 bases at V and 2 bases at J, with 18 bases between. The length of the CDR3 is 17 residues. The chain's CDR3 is CASTRIRAGTGANVLTF. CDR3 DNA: TGTGCCAGCACCCGGATTAGGGCAGGGACTGGGGCCAACGTCCTGACTTTC.

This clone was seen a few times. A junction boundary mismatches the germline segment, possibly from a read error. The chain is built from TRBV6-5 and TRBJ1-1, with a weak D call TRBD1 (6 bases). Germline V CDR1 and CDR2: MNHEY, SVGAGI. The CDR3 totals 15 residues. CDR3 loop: CASSDSLGANTEAFF. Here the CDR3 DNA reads TGTGCCAGCAGTGACTCGCTGGGGGCAAACACTGAAGCTTTCTTT.

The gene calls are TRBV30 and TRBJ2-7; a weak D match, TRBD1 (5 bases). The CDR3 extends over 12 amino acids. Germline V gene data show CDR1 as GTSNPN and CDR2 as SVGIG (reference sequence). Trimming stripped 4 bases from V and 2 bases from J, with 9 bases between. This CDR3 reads CAWNVQAYEQYF. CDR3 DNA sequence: TGTGCCTGGAATGTACAGGCCTACGAGCAGTACTTC.

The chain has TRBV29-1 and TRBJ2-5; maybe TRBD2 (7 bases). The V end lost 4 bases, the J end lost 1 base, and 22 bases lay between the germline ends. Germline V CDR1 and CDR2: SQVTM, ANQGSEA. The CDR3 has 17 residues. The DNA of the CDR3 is TGCAGCGTTGGCCCCACCTGGGGAGGGGGTTCCCAAGAGACCCAGTACTTC. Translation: CSVGPTWGGGSQETQYF.

The CDR3 sequence is CASSFLGWEAGELFF. The CDR3 region has the DNA TGTGCCAGCAGCTTCCTCGGGTGGGAGGCCGGGGAGCTGTTTTTT. V usage is TRBV7-9 and J usage is TRBJ2-2; D may be TRBD2 (6 bases). Trimming took 3 bases from V and 6 from J, leaving 14 bases between them. CDR3 length equals 15 residues. Germline V CDR1 and CDR2: SEHNR, FQNEAQ (reference sequence).

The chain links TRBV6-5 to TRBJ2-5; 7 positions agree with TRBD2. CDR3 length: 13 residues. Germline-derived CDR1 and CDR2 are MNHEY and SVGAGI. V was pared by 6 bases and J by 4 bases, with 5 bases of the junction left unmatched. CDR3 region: CASREAGVETQYF. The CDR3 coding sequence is TGTGCCAGCAGAGAGGCGGGGGTAGAGACCCAGTACTTC.

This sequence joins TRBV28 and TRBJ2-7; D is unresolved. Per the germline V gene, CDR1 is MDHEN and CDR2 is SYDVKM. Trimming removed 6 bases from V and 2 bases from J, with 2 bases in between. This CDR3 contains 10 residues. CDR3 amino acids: CASSTYEQYF. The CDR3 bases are TGTGCCAGCAGCACCTACGAGCAGTACTTC.

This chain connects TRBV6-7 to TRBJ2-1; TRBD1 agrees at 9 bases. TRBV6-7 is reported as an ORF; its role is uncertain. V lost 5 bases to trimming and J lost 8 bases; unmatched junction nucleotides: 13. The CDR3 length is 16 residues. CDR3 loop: CASSRPRDRAEDEQFF. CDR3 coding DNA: TGTGCCAGCAGTAGACCCCGGGACAGGGCTGAGGATGAGCAGTTCTTC.

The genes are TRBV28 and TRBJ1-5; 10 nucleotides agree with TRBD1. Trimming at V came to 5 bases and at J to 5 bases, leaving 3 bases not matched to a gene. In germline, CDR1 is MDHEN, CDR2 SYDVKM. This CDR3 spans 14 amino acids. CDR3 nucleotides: TGTGCCAGCAGTGACAGGGGGCCGGATCAGCCCCAGCATTTT. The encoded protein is CASSDRGPDQPQHF.

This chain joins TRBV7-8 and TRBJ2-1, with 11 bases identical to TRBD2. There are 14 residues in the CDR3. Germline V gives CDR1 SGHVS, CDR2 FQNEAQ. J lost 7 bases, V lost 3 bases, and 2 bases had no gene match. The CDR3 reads CASSLLAGGNEQFF. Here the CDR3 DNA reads TGTGCCAGCAGCTTGCTAGCGGGGGGAAATGAGCAGTTCTTC.

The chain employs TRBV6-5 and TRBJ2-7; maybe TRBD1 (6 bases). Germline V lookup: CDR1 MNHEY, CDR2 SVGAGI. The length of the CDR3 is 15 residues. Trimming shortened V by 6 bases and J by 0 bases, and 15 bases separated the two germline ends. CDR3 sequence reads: CASSQGHTSSYEQYF. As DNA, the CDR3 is TGTGCCAGCAGCCAGGGACATACAAGCTCCTACGAGCAGTACTTC.

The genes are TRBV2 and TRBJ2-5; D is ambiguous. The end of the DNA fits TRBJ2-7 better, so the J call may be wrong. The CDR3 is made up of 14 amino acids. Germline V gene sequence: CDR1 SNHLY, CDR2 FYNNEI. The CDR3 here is CASSEVPSLYEQYF. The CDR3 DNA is TGTGCCAGCAGTGAAGTCCCGTCCCTCTACGAGCAGTACTTC.

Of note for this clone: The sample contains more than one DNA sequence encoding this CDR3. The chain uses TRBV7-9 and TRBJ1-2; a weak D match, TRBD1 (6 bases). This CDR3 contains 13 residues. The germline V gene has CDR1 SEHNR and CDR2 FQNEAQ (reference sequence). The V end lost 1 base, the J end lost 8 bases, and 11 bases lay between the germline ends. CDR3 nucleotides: TGTGCCAGCAGCTTAGGCAGGGGCAACGGCTACACCTTC. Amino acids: CASSLGRGNGYTF.

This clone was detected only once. CDR3 nucleotides: TGTGCCAGCAGCTATATACGAGGGGGTTCCTATGGCTACACCTTC. It encodes CASSYIRGGSYGYTF. The rearrangement uses TRBV7-8 and TRBJ1-2; possibly TRBD1 for D (6 bases). V was shortened by 4 bases and J by 4 bases, with 16 bases between the two germline ends. The CDR3 is 15 amino acids. Germline assignment: CDR1 SGHVS and CDR2 FQNEAQ. Together with reference TRBV7-8 and TRBJ1-2, the CDR3 gives the full variable domain: GAGVSQSPRYKVAKRGQDVALRCDPISGHVSLFWYQQALGQGPEFLTYFQNEAQLDKSGLPSDRFFAERPEGSVSTLKIQRTQQEDSAVYLCASSYIRGGSYGYTFGSGTRLTVV.

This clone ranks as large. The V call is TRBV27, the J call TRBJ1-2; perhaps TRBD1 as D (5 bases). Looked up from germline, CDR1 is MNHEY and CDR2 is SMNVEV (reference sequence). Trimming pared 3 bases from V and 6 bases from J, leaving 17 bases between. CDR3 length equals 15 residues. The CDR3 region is CASSFTGTGGHGYTF. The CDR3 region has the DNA TGTGCCAGCAGTTTTACCGGGACGGGAGGTCATGGCTACACCTTC.

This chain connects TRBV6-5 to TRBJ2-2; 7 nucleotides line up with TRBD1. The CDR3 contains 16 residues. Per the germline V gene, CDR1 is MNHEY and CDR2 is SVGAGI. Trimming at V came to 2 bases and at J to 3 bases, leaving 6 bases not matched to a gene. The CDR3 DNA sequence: TGTGCCAGCAGTTACGATCCACAGGGGTACACCGGGGAGCTGTTTTTT. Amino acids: CASSYDPQGYTGELFF.

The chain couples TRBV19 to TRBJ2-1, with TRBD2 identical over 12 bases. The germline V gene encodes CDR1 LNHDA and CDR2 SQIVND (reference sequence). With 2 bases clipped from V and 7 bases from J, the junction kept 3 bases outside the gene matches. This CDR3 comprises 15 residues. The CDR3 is CASSISLAGGNEQFF. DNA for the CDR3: TGTGCCAGTAGTATATCCCTAGCGGGGGGGAATGAGCAGTTCTTC. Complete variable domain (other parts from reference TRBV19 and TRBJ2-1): DGGITQSPKYLFRKEGQNVTLSCEQNLNHDAMYWYRQDPGQGLRLIYYSQIVNDFQKGDIAEGYSVSREKKESFPLTVTSAQKNPTAFYLCASSISLAGGNEQFFGPGTRLTVL.

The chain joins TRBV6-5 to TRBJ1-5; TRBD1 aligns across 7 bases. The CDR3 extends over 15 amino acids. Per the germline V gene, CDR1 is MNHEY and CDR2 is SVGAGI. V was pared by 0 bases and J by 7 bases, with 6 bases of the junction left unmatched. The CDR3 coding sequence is TGTGCCAGCAGTTACTCGACTGGGACAGACCAGCCCCAGCATTTT. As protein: CASSYSTGTDQPQHF.

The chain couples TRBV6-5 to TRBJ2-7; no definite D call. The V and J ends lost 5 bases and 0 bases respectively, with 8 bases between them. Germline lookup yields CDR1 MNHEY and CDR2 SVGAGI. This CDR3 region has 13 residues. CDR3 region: CASSEPGSYEQYF. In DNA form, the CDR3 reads TGTGCCAGCAGTGAGCCGGGCTCCTACGAGCAGTACTTC.

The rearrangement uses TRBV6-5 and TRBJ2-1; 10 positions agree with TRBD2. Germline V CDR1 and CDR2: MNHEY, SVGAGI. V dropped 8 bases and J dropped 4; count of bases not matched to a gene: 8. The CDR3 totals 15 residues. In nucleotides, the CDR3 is TGTGCCAGCGCCATAGCTAGCGGGGGATACAATGAGCAGTTCTTC. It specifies CASAIASGGYNEQFF.

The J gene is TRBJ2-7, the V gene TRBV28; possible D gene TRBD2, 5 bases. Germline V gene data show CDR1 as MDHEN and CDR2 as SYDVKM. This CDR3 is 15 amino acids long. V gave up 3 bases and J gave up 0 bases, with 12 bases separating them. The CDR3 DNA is TGTGCCAGCAGTTTGGACTTATCAAGCTCCTACGAGCAGTACTTC. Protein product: CASSLDLSSSYEQYF.

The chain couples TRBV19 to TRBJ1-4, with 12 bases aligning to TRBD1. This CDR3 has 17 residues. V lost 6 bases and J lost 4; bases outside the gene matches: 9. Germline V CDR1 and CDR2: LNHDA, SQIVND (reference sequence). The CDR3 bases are TGTGCCAGTAGCCCCGGGACAGGGGGCGCCTATAATGAAAAACTGTTTTTT. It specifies CASSPGTGGAYNEKLFF.